A selection of T cell receptor beta chains follows, all from one sample in a study of blood T cell repertoires in COVID-19. Some clones are missing from TCRdb's copy, which holds only in-frame ones; the method was immunoSEQ multiplex PCR. There are about 120,000 clones in the sample; roughly 84% occur only once, and roughly 3.5% lies in the top ten. The sequenced sample consisted of PBMCs or T cells enriched from blood (not recorded which). The source of these receptors is a woman in her 30s who had recovered from COVID-19. Both conserved end residues are part of each CDR3. The D gene is left open where the match is weak. Rows give clone size only sometimes, using once, few, many, or a class for an expanded clone.

V gene: TRBV9
clone size: -
J gene: TRBJ2-5
D gene: -
CDR3 protein: CASSPTSIQETQYF
CDR3 DNA: TGTGCCAGCAGCCCTACCTCGATCCAAGAGACCCAGTACTTC

V gene: TRBV10-3
clone size: -
J gene: TRBJ2-7
D gene: TRBD1
CDR3 protein: CAVQSRGQGSYEQYF
CDR3 DNA: TGTGCCGTCCAAAGTCGGGGACAGGGAAGCTACGAGCAGTACTTC

V gene: TRBV4-3
clone size: once
J gene: TRBJ2-7
D gene: -
CDR3 protein: CASSQDTSHPYEQYF
CDR3 DNA: TGCGCCAGCAGCCAAGACACTAGCCATCCCTACGAGCAGTACTTC

V gene: TRBV7-2
clone size: -
J gene: TRBJ2-1
D gene: -
CDR3 protein: CASRNRGSYNEQFF
CDR3 DNA: TGTGCCAGCAGAAACCGGGGGTCCTACAATGAGCAGTTCTTC

V gene: TRBV27
clone size: -
J gene: TRBJ1-5
D gene: -
CDR3 protein: CASSPRQDLSNQPQHF
CDR3 DNA: TGTGCCAGCAGTCCCAGACAGGACCTCAGCAATCAGCCCCAGCATTTT

V gene: TRBV2
clone size: -
J gene: TRBJ1-2
D gene: -
CDR3 protein: CASSVEERGYGYTF
CDR3 DNA: TGTGCCAGCAGTGTCGAGGAGCGGGGCTATGGCTACACCTTC

V gene: TRBV28
clone size: few
J gene: TRBJ2-5
D gene: -
CDR3 protein: CASSLGSGQETQYF
CDR3 DNA: TGTGCCAGCAGCCTCGGGTCGGGGCAAGAGACCCAGTACTTC

V gene: TRBV27
clone size: few
J gene: TRBJ2-1
D gene: -
CDR3 protein: CASSFEGRGRGQQFF
CDR3 DNA: TGTGCCAGCAGTTTCGAAGGGCGGGGCCGGGGCCAGCAGTTCTTC

V gene: TRBV2
clone size: few
J gene: TRBJ2-7
D gene: -
CDR3 protein: CASSASRGASSYEQYF
CDR3 DNA: TGTGCCAGCAGTGCTTCCCGCGGAGCCAGCTCCTACGAGCAGTACTTC

V gene: TRBV10-3
clone size: -
J gene: TRBJ1-4
D gene: -
CDR3 protein: CAISESTIEKLFF
CDR3 DNA: TGTGCCATCAGTGAGTCGACTATCGAAAAACTGTTTTTT

V gene: TRBV6-2/TRBV6-3
clone size: -
J gene: TRBJ2-2
D gene: TRBD2
CDR3 protein: CASSDLAGGNTGELFF
CDR3 DNA: TGTGCCAGCAGTGACCTAGCGGGAGGCAACACCGGGGAGCTGTTTTTT

V gene: TRBV4-2
clone size: once
J gene: TRBJ2-4
D gene: TRBD2
CDR3 protein: CASSQDGALGRIQYF
CDR3 DNA: TGTGCCAGCAGCCAAGATGGGGCTCTCGGGAGGATTCAGTACTTC

V gene: TRBV6-5
clone size: -
J gene: TRBJ1-6
D gene: -
CDR3 protein: CASRMGSSYNSPLHF
CDR3 DNA: TGTGCCAGCAGAATGGGGAGCTCCTATAATTCACCCCTCCACTTT

V gene: TRBV5-6
clone size: -
J gene: TRBJ1-3
D gene: TRBD1
CDR3 protein: CASSPRTGGAPIYGNTIYF
CDR3 DNA: TGTGCCAGCAGCCCCCGGACAGGGGGCGCGCCTATTTATGGAAACACCATATATTTT

V gene: TRBV28
clone size: -
J gene: TRBJ2-3
D gene: -
CDR3 protein: CASSFLWQGGGSASTDTQYF
CDR3 DNA: TGTGCCAGCAGTTTCCTTTGGCAGGGAGGGGGGTCAGCTAGCACAGATACGCAGTATTTT

V gene: TRBV21-1
clone size: -
J gene: TRBJ2-7
D gene: -
CDR3 protein: CASSKVIAGVEEQYF
CDR3 DNA: TGTGCCAGCAGCAAAGTAATAGCGGGAGTGGAGGAGCAGTACTTC

V gene: TRBV6-5
clone size: -
J gene: TRBJ1-6
D gene: -
CDR3 protein: CASSYGGTTNSPLHF
CDR3 DNA: TGTGCCAGCAGTTACGGGGGGACCACTAATTCACCCCTCCACTTT

V gene: TRBV7-9
clone size: -
J gene: TRBJ2-1
D gene: -
CDR3 protein: CASSGGINEQFF
CDR3 DNA: TGTGCCAGCAGCGGGGGGATCAATGAGCAGTTCTTC

V gene: TRBV4-1
clone size: -
J gene: TRBJ1-1
D gene: TRBD1
CDR3 protein: CASSRIGQGNTEAFF
CDR3 DNA: TGCGCCAGCAGCCGTATAGGACAGGGGAACACTGAAGCTTTCTTT

V gene: TRBV5-1
clone size: few
J gene: TRBJ2-7
D gene: -
CDR3 protein: CASSLVPSLVEQYF
CDR3 DNA: TGCGCCAGCAGCTTGGTCCCCTCTCTAGTCGAGCAGTACTTC

V gene: TRBV5-1
clone size: -
J gene: TRBJ1-1
D gene: TRBD1
CDR3 protein: CASSLAGTVRYTEAFF
CDR3 DNA: TGCGCCAGCAGCTTGGCCGGGACAGTTAGATACACTGAAGCTTTCTTT

V gene: TRBV5-8
clone size: -
J gene: TRBJ1-4
D gene: TRBD1
CDR3 protein: CASGPTGANEKLFF
CDR3 DNA: TGTGCCAGCGGTCCGACAGGGGCAAATGAAAAACTGTTTTTT

V gene: TRBV28
clone size: -
J gene: TRBJ2-1
D gene: -
CDR3 protein: CACWQVPREQFF
CDR3 DNA: TGTGCCTGCTGGCAGGTCCCTCGTGAGCAGTTCTTC

V gene: TRBV28
clone size: few
J gene: TRBJ2-7
D gene: TRBD1
CDR3 protein: CASSSPGGDTYEQYF
CDR3 DNA: TGTGCCAGCAGTTCCCCAGGGGGCGATACCTACGAGCAGTACTTC

V gene: TRBV7-2
clone size: few
J gene: TRBJ2-1
D gene: -
CDR3 protein: CASSLSGNEQFF
CDR3 DNA: TGTGCCAGCAGCTTATCCGGCAATGAGCAGTTCTTC

V gene: TRBV2
clone size: -
J gene: TRBJ2-2
D gene: TRBD1
CDR3 protein: CASRPGQANTGELFF
CDR3 DNA: TGTGCCAGCAGACCGGGACAGGCGAACACCGGGGAGCTGTTTTTT

V gene: TRBV25-1
clone size: -
J gene: TRBJ1-4
D gene: TRBD1
CDR3 protein: CASSDRDRNEKLFF
CDR3 DNA: TGTGCCAGCAGTGACCGGGACAGAAATGAAAAACTGTTTTTT

V gene: TRBV11-3
clone size: once
J gene: TRBJ2-1
D gene: TRBD2
CDR3 protein: CASSLETSGSHNEQFF
CDR3 DNA: TGTGCCAGCAGCTTAGAAACTAGCGGGAGCCACAATGAGCAGTTCTTC

V gene: TRBV4-3
clone size: -
J gene: TRBJ2-5
D gene: -
CDR3 protein: CASSQDSGGTGKTQYF
CDR3 DNA: TGCGCCAGCAGCCAAGATAGTGGCGGGACGGGGAAGACCCAGTACTTC

V gene: TRBV10-3
clone size: -
J gene: TRBJ2-7
D gene: -
CDR3 protein: CATSRTSYEQYF
CDR3 DNA: TGTGCCACCTCCCGAACTTCCTACGAGCAGTACTTC

V gene: TRBV6-4
clone size: many
J gene: TRBJ2-3
D gene: -
CDR3 protein: CASSDSGERATDTQYF
CDR3 DNA: TGTGCCAGCAGTGACTCAGGGGAAAGGGCCACAGATACGCAGTATTTT

V gene: TRBV13
clone size: -
J gene: TRBJ1-2
D gene: -
CDR3 protein: CASSGGVDPEGNYGYTF
CDR3 DNA: TGTGCCAGCAGCGGGGGGGTGGATCCAGAGGGAAACTATGGCTACACCTTC

V gene: TRBV5-1
clone size: once
J gene: TRBJ1-2
D gene: -
CDR3 protein: CASSLDRPSLYGYTF
CDR3 DNA: TGCGCCAGCAGCTTGGACAGACCCAGCCTCTATGGCTACACCTTC

V gene: TRBV2
clone size: -
J gene: TRBJ1-5
D gene: -
CDR3 protein: CASSEARQSNQPQHF
CDR3 DNA: TGTGCCAGCAGTGAAGCACGACAGAGCAATCAGCCCCAGCATTTT